This is a list of T cell receptor beta chains from one sample in a study of T cells in Graves' hyperthyroidism and ophthalmopathy. TCRdb independently ran MiXCR on the multiplex PCR reads; one entry per CDR3 protein. The repertoire holds 200,000 to 300,000 distinct CDR3 sequences, with about 25% as singletons. The sequenced sample consisted of blood. These receptors were taken from a woman in her thirties or forties with Graves' ophthalmopathy. The CDR3 runs from the conserved cysteine through the conserved F or W. The order of the fields is CDR3 DNA, CDR3 protein, clone size, CDR3 length, D gene, V gene, J gene. A D gene is named only where the DNA matches it firmly. The size of a clone is reported for some rows only, either as once, few or many, or as a class for expanded clones.

DNA: TGTGCCAGTAGTATAAGGGATAACACCGGGGAGCTGTTTTTT
CDR3: CASSIRDNTGELFF
size: many
length: 14
D: .
V: TRBV19
J: TRBJ2-2

DNA: TGCAGCGTTGACACAGTGCCAGGGGATAAGAAAGAGACCCAGTACTTC
CDR3: CSVDTVPGDKKETQYF
size: many
length: 16
D: .
V: TRBV29-1
J: TRBJ2-5

DNA: TGTGCCAGCAGTTTATCGAGGACTAGCGGGAGGGCCATCGGGGAGCTGTTTTTT
CDR3: CASSLSRTSGRAIGELFF
size: many
length: 18
D: TRBD2
V: TRBV27
J: TRBJ2-2

DNA: TGTGCCAGCAGTGAGATGGACGCCCGTAAGCCCCAGCATTTT
CDR3: CASSEMDARKPQHF
size: many
length: 14
D: .
V: TRBV2
J: TRBJ1-5

DNA: TGTGCCCCCAGACACACTGAAGCTTTCTTT
CDR3: CAPRHTEAFF
size: once
length: 10
D: .
V: TRBV6-5
J: TRBJ1-1

DNA: TGTGCCAGCAGCCAAGGGACAGGGTTTGACACTGAAGCTTTCTTT
CDR3: CASSQGTGFDTEAFF
size: many
length: 15
D: TRBD1
V: TRBV14
J: TRBJ1-1

DNA: TGTGCCAGTAGTAGGACACAGAACACCGGGGAGCTGTTTTTT
CDR3: CASSRTQNTGELFF
size: many
length: 14
D: .
V: TRBV19
J: TRBJ2-2

DNA: TGTGCCAGCAGTGGAGGACTAGCGGGAGGAGGGTACGAGCAGTACTTC
CDR3: CASSGGLAGGGYEQYF
size: .
length: 16
D: TRBD2
V: TRBV6-1
J: TRBJ2-7

DNA: TGCGCCAGCAGTGAGTCTGGCAACTTAGGGGAGCAGTACTTC
CDR3: CASSESGNLGEQYF
size: many
length: 14
D: .
V: TRBV10-1
J: TRBJ2-7

DNA: TGTGCCAGCAGTGAGGGGAGTTGGTACGAGCAGTACTTC
CDR3: CASSEGSWYEQYF
size: many
length: 13
D: .
V: TRBV2
J: TRBJ2-7

DNA: TGTGCCAGCAGTGCTCGGTCGAGGAGTTATGGTAGCTACACCTTC
CDR3: CASSARSRSYGSYTF
size: .
length: 15
D: .
V: TRBV6-1
J: TRBJ1-2

DNA: TGTGCCAGCAGCTTGGGGGGGACAGGGGGAGTCGGCTATGGCTACACCTTC
CDR3: CASSLGGTGGVGYGYTF
size: many
length: 17
D: TRBD1
V: TRBV5-6
J: TRBJ1-2

DNA: TGTGCCAGCTCACCACCGGGGCCCAGCTACGAGCAGTACTTC
CDR3: CASSPPGPSYEQYF
size: many
length: 14
D: .
V: TRBV18
J: TRBJ2-7

DNA: TGTGCCAGCATCCCAGGAGAGGTAGGAAACACCGGGGAGCTGTCTTTT
CDR3: CASIPGEVGNTGELSF
size: .
length: 16
D: .
V: TRBV9
J: TRBJ2-2

DNA: TGTGCCACCAGCAGTGGAGGGCCCGGGGCCAACGTCCTGACTTTC
CDR3: CATSSGGPGANVLTF
size: .
length: 15
D: .
V: TRBV15
J: TRBJ2-6